The next 3 T cell receptor beta chains were all read from a single sample in a study of OX40 agonist ivuxolimab in advanced cancers. TCRdb's table, derived via immunoSEQ multiplex PCR, lists solely in-frame clones and lacks some. Of 90,000 to 100,000 clones listed, approximately 95% were seen once; the top ten hold roughly 2.1%. The source material was CD4+ or CD8+ T cells sorted from blood, sampled in a trial of the OX40 agonist ivuxolimab. Receptors were obtained from an adult with an advanced solid tumor such as melanoma, head and neck, liver or kidney cancer.

This clone appeared once. The V and J genes are TRBV19 and TRBJ1-5; 7 bases fit TRBD1. The CDR3 is 15 amino acids. Germline assignment: CDR1 LNHDA and CDR2 SQIVND (reference sequence). V lost 4 bases and J lost 2; bases outside the gene matches: 5. CDR3 DNA: TGTGCCAGTAGTAACCCAACAGGGGGCAATCAGCCCCAGCATTTT. Translation: CASSNPTGGNQPQHF.

This clone was picked up a small number of times. The genes are TRBV27 and TRBJ2-2, with 9 positions matching TRBD2. The CDR3 is made up of 17 amino acids. CDR1 is MNHEY and CDR2 is SMNVEV in the germline V gene (reference sequence). V shed 3 bases, J shed 2 bases, and the junction held 7 bases outside the gene matches. For the CDR3, the DNA is TGTGCCAGCAGTTTTTTCGGACTAGCGATTAACACCGGGGAGCTGTTTTTT. Protein: CASSFFGLAINTGELFF.

This chain links TRBV4-1 with TRBJ2-2, with unresolved D. V was pared by 1 base and J by 0 bases, with 6 bases between. CDR3 length: 15 residues. CDR1 is MGHRA, CDR2 YSYEKL, per germline. In DNA, the CDR3 is TGCGCCAGCAGCCAAGGCCTTTCGAACACCGGGGAGCTGTTTTTT. It codes for CASSQGLSNTGELFF.